A few counts support the clone carrying this TCR beta chain. The data are from a study of technical replicates of blood from a few donors. TCRdb keeps only in-frame clones here, not all; method: immunoSEQ multiplex PCR. Of over 65,000 clones listed, nearly 95% are singletons. Germline-derived CDR1 and CDR2 are MGHRA and YSYEKL. There are 14 residues in the CDR3. Unmatched junction bases numbered 2, after V lost 4 bases and J lost 3 bases. The chain recombines TRBV4-1 with TRBJ2-1, with 8 bases that match TRBD2. The sample was T cells isolated from PBMCs. The clonotype comes from a human donor in good health. Written as DNA, the CDR3 is TGCGCCAGCAGCCCGCGGGGGGACTACAATGAGCAGTTCTTC. Protein: CASSPRGDYNEQFF.